This T cell receptor (beta chain) was obtained from a study of T cells in localized non-small cell lung cancer. Study outcomes and limitations: Researchers found a median approximately 57 of the top 100 tumor clones in adjacent lung. The greatest T cell clonality was found in uninvolved adjacent lung (higher than in tumor).

TCRdb's table, derived via immunoSEQ multiplex PCR, lists solely in-frame clones and lacks some. The sample contains roughly 76,000 clones, about three quarters of which appear only once. Looked up from germline, CDR1 is KGHSH and CDR2 is LQKENI. Trimming cost V 6 bases and J 3 bases; bases outside gene matches: 11. The CDR3 totals 16 residues. As concerns this clone: Antigen specificity is unknown.

The J gene is TRBJ2-7, the V gene TRBV18; 10 positions agree with TRBD1. The origin of this receptor is a man aged 40-75 years with stage II squamous cell lung carcinoma. The input for sequencing was PBMCs, taken before any cancer treatment. CDR3 residues: CASSRGQGGKGYEQYF. The CDR3 DNA reads TGTGCCAGCTCCCGAGGACAGGGGGGCAAGGGCTACGAGCAGTACTTC.